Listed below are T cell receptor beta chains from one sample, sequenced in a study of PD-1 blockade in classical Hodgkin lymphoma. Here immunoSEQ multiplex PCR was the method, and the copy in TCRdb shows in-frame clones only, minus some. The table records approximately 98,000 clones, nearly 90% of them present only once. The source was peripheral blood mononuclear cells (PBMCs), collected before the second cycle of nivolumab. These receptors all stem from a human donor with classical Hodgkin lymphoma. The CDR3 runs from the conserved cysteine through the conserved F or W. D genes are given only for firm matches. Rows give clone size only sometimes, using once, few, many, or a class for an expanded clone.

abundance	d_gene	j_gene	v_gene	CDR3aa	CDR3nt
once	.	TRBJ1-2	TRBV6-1	CASREGYGNYGYTF	TGTGCCAGCAGGGAGGGTTACGGAAACTATGGCTACACCTTC
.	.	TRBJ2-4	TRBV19	CASSTLTSLAKNIQYF	TGTGCCAGTAGTACCTTAACAAGTTTAGCCAAAAACATTCAGTACTTC
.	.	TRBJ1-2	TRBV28	CASTLSHNYGYTF	TGTGCCAGCACCCTAAGTCACAACTATGGCTACACCTTC
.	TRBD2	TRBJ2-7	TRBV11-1	CASSLGLAGDTYEQYF	TGTGCCAGCAGCTTAGGTCTAGCGGGAGACACCTACGAGCAGTACTTC
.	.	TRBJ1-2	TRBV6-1	CASSDLGGGKANYGYTF	TGTGCCAGCAGTGATTTAGGTGGGGGCAAAGCTAACTATGGCTACACCTTC
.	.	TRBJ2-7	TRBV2	CASSEAYEQYF	TGTGCCAGCAGTGAAGCCTACGAGCAGTACTTC
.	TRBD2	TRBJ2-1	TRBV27	CATRTSGSSLYNEQFF	TGTGCCACCCGGACTAGCGGGAGCTCCCTCTACAATGAGCAGTTCTTC
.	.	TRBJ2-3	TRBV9	CASSVAGGPPDTQYF	TGTGCCAGCAGCGTAGCTGGGGGCCCCCCAGATACGCAGTATTTT
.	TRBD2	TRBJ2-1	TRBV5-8	CASSYGTSGSNEQFF	TGTGCCAGCAGCTACGGGACTAGCGGGAGTAATGAGCAGTTCTTC
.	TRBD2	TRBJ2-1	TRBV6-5	CASSPLAGAREQFF	TGTGCCAGCAGTCCGCTCGCGGGAGCCCGTGAGCAGTTCTTC
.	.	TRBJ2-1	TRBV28	CASSYRTEGHEQFF	TGTGCCAGCAGTTATCGTACAGAAGGCCATGAGCAGTTCTTC
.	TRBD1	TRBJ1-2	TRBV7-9	CASRKTGNDYGYTF	TGTGCCAGCAGGAAGACAGGGAACGACTATGGCTACACCTTC
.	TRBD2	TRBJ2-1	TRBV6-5	CASSYSKAGAYNEQFF	TGTGCCAGCAGTTACTCGAAGGCGGGAGCGTACAATGAGCAGTTCTTC
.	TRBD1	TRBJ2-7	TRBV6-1	CASSATGTGGSYEQYF	TGTGCCAGCAGTGCTACCGGGACAGGGGGTTCCTACGAGCAGTACTTC
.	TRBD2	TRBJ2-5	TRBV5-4	CASSLGVSGTQETQYF	TGTGCCAGCAGCTTGGGGGTTAGCGGGACCCAAGAGACCCAGTACTTC
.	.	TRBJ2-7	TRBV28	CASSTRKTRNYEQYF	TGTGCCAGCAGTACTCGAAAAACTCGAAACTACGAGCAGTACTTC
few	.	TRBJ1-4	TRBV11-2	CASSLGPWEEGEKLFF	TGTGCCAGCAGCTTAGGTCCCTGGGAAGAAGGTGAAAAACTGTTTTTT
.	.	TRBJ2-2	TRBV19	CASSKGIGPRGTGELFF	TGTGCCAGTAGTAAGGGCATAGGCCCCAGGGGAACCGGGGAGCTGTTTTTT
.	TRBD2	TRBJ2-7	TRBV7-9	CASSFERDGYEQYF	TGTGCCAGCAGCTTTGAGCGGGATGGTTACGAGCAGTACTTC
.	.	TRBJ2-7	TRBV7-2	CASTNGRRSSYEQYF	TGTGCCAGCACCAACGGCCGCAGGAGCTCCTACGAGCAGTACTTC
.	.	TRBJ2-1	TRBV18	CASSPHPSSYNEQFF	TGTGCCAGCTCACCACATCCAAGCTCCTACAATGAGCAGTTCTTC
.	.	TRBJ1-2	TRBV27	CASRKQGLTTYGYTF	TGTGCCAGCAGAAAACAGGGCCTGACTACCTATGGCTACACCTTC
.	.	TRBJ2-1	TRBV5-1	CASSLDANEQFF	TGCGCCAGCAGCTTGGACGCCAATGAGCAGTTCTTC
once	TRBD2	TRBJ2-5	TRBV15	CATSRDLVTSGRETQYF	TGTGCCACCAGCAGGGACCTGGTGACTAGCGGGAGGGAGACCCAGTACTTC
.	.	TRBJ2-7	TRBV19	CASSITGSYEQYF	TGTGCCAGTAGTATCACAGGATCCTACGAGCAGTACTTC
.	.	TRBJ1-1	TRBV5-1	CASSWDPSTEAFF	TGCGCCAGCAGCTGGGACCCCTCCACTGAAGCCTTCTTT
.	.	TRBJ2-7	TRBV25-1	CASSTQLAHEQYF	TGTGCCAGCAGTACCCAGTTAGCGCACGAGCAGTACTTC
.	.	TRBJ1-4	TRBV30	CAWSVQGRANEKLFF	TGTGCCTGGAGTGTGCAGGGTCGGGCTAATGAAAAACTGTTTTTT
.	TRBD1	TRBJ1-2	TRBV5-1	CASSLGGQINYGYTF	TGCGCCAGCAGCTTGGGGGGACAGATTAACTATGGCTACACCTTC
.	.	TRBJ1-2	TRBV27	CASSSRAANYGYTF	TGTGCCAGCAGTTCCCGGGCCGCTAACTATGGCTACACCTTC
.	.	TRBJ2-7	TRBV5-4	CASSFSGTYEQYF	TGTGCCAGCAGCTTTAGCGGAACCTACGAGCAGTACTTC
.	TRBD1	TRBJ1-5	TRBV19	CASSIDRGSNQPQHF	TGTGCCAGTAGTATCGACAGGGGAAGCAATCAGCCCCAGCATTTT
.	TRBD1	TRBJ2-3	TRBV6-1	CASSAIIPGQGIDTQYF	TGTGCCAGCAGTGCCATCATTCCGGGACAGGGAATAGATACGCAGTATTTT
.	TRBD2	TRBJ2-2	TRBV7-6	CASSPSGRPVNTGELFF	TGTGCCAGCAGCCCGAGCGGGAGGCCCGTAAACACCGGGGAGCTGTTTTTT
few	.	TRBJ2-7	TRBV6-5	CASTPTHTSWEQYF	TGTGCCAGCACCCCAACCCATACCTCCTGGGAGCAGTACTTC
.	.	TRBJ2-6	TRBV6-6	CASSQQGSGANVLTF	TGTGCCAGCAGTCAACAGGGTTCTGGGGCCAACGTCCTGACTTTC
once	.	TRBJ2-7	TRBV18	CASSRSGKYEQYF	TGTGCCAGCTCAAGGTCCGGGAAGTACGAGCAGTACTTC
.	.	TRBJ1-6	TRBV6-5	CASSSSISSYNSPLHF	.
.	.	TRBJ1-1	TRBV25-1	CASSDWTTAEAFF	TGTGCCAGCAGTGACTGGACAACAGCTGAAGCTTTCTTT
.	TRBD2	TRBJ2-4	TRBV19	CASNAGGTSRNIQYF	TGTGCCAGTAACGCGGGGGGGACTAGCAGAAACATTCAGTACTTC
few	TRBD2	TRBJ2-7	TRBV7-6	CASSTSSGSYEQYF	TGTGCCAGCAGCACTTCTAGCGGGAGCTACGAGCAGTACTTC
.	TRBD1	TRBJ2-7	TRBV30	CAWTIKGAELYF	TGTGCCTGGACCATAAAGGGGGCAGAGTTATACTTC
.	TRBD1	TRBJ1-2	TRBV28	CASKGTTGTGNGYTF	TGTGCCAGCAAAGGGACAACCGGGACAGGGAATGGCTACACCTTC
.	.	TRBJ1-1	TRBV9	CASSVGAVTEAFF	TGTGCCAGCAGCGTAGGAGCGGTCACTGAAGCTTTCTTT
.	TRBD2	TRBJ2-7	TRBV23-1	CASSQEAPFREEAYEQYF	TGCGCCAGCAGTCAAGAAGCCCCTTTTCGGGAGGAGGCCTACGAGCAGTACTTC